This T cell receptor beta chain was captured in a study of cytomegalovirus exposure and HLA in healthy donors. PCR amplification relied on 60 Vbeta primers (plus 13 Jbeta primers). Assay used: immunoSEQ multiplex PCR; TCRdb lists only in-frame clones, some missing. The sample consists of around 200,000 clones, 75% to 90% of them appearing once. The CDR3 covers 18 residues. V was clipped by 3 bases and J by 0 bases, with 17 bases between them. CDR1 is KGHSH and CDR2 is LQKENI in the germline V gene. V gene TRBV18 combines with J gene TRBJ2-2; no definite D call. The TCR originated in a middle-aged man in good health and CMV-seropositive. The sample taken for sequencing was PBMCs. CDR3 nucleotide sequence: TGTGCCAGCTCACCCCTCGTAAGACTGAGCGCGAACACCGGGGAGCTGTTTTTT. It translates to CASSPLVRLSANTGELFF. The full variable domain, rest sourced from reference TRBV18 and TRBJ2-2, is NAGVMQNPRHLVRRRGQEARLRCSPMKGHSHVYWYRQLPEEGLKFMVYLQKENIIDESGMPKERFSAEFPKEGPSILRIQQVVRGDSAAYFCASSPLVRLSANTGELFFGEGSRLTVL.